These T cell receptor beta chains were read from a single sample in a study of CD8+CD57+ T cells in acquired aplastic anemia. TCRdb called the reads again in MiXCR, with one record for every CDR3 protein. The table has just over 200,000 distinct CDR3 sequences, about 62% seen once. The sample taken for sequencing was sorted CD4+, CD8+, or CD8+CD57+ T cells (not recorded which) from PBMCs. Source of these receptors: a human donor with aplastic anemia. CDR3s include the opening cysteine and the closing phenylalanine or tryptophan. D genes are given only for firm matches. Clone size is stated in some rows and not others, as once, few, many or a class when expanded.

CDR3 DNA: TGCGCCAGCAGGGACGGGACTAGCGATGCGGAGACCCAGTACTTC; CDR3 protein: CASRDGTSDAETQYF; clone size: -; J gene: TRBJ2-5; V gene: TRBV5-1; D gene: TRBD2
CDR3 DNA: TGTGCCAGTAGTATGGCGAGAGACTATGGCTACACCTTC; CDR3 protein: CASSMARDYGYTF; clone size: many; J gene: TRBJ1-2; V gene: TRBV19; D gene: -
CDR3 DNA: TGTGCCAGCACCCGAGGGCAGGGGGCAAGGTATGGCTACACCTTC; CDR3 protein: CASTRGQGARYGYTF; clone size: -; J gene: TRBJ1-2; V gene: TRBV2; D gene: TRBD1
CDR3 DNA: TGTGCCAGCAGCTTCAACGGGGGGGCCTACAATGAGCAGTTCTTC; CDR3 protein: CASSFNGGAYNEQFF; clone size: -; J gene: TRBJ2-1; V gene: TRBV7-2; D gene: TRBD2
CDR3 DNA: TGCAGCGTTGAAGAAAGGCAGGGTAGCTCCTACGAGCAGTACTTC; CDR3 protein: CSVEERQGSSYEQYF; clone size: once; J gene: TRBJ2-7; V gene: TRBV29-1; D gene: -
CDR3 DNA: TGCAGTGCTAGATTCGGTCGACAGGGCTATTCACCCCTCCACTTT; CDR3 protein: CSARFGRQGYSPLHF; clone size: many; J gene: TRBJ1-6; V gene: TRBV20-1; D gene: TRBD1
CDR3 DNA: TGCGCCAGCACCCCCGAGGGACATTCCTACGAGCAGTACTTC; CDR3 protein: CASTPEGHSYEQYF; clone size: -; J gene: TRBJ2-7; V gene: TRBV5-1; D gene: -
CDR3 DNA: TGTGCCATCAGTTTGGACAGTTATAATTCACCCCTCCACTTT; CDR3 protein: CAISLDSYNSPLHF; clone size: few; J gene: TRBJ1-6; V gene: TRBV10-3; D gene: -
CDR3 DNA: TGTGCCAGCAGCCCCTTTGGCGGGGGCGCAGAGACCCAGTACTTC; CDR3 protein: CASSPFGGGAETQYF; clone size: -; J gene: TRBJ2-5; V gene: TRBV7-9; D gene: -
CDR3 DNA: TGTGCCAGCAGCGTAGCCAGGGACAGGGGGCGTAATGAGCAGTTCTTC; CDR3 protein: CASSVARDRGRNEQFF; clone size: -; J gene: TRBJ2-1; V gene: TRBV9; D gene: TRBD1
CDR3 DNA: TGTGCCAGCACCCCAGGCGGAGTATACAATGAGCAGTTCTTC; CDR3 protein: CASTPGGVYNEQFF; clone size: -; J gene: TRBJ2-1; V gene: TRBV27; D gene: -
CDR3 DNA: TGTGCCAGTAGTATCGGACAGAGAAGTTATAATTCACCCCTCCACTTT; CDR3 protein: CASSIGQRSYNSPLHF; clone size: -; J gene: TRBJ1-6; V gene: TRBV19; D gene: -
CDR3 DNA: TGTGCCAGCAGTGAACGTCAAGGGATCCATGAGCAGTTCTTC; CDR3 protein: CASSERQGIHEQFF; clone size: -; J gene: TRBJ2-1; V gene: TRBV25-1; D gene: -
CDR3 DNA: TGCAGCGTTGAATCCCCCTCTGACAGCTCCTACGAGCAGTACTTC; CDR3 protein: CSVESPSDSSYEQYF; clone size: once; J gene: TRBJ2-7; V gene: TRBV29-1; D gene: -
CDR3 DNA: TGTGCCACCAGTGATTTTAGCGGGAGCACCTACAATGAGCAGTTCTTC; CDR3 protein: CATSDFSGSTYNEQFF; clone size: -; J gene: TRBJ2-1; V gene: TRBV24-1; D gene: TRBD2
CDR3 DNA: TGTGCCAGCAGCTCCCCGGCAGGGGTGAACGGGGAGCTGTTTTTT; CDR3 protein: CASSSPAGVNGELFF; clone size: -; J gene: TRBJ2-2; V gene: TRBV7-2; D gene: -
CDR3 DNA: TGTGCCACCAGCAGGGGGTTGTCTGGAAACACCATATATTTT; CDR3 protein: CATSRGLSGNTIYF; clone size: few; J gene: TRBJ1-3; V gene: TRBV15; D gene: -
CDR3 DNA: TGTGCCAGCAGTTACAGGGCAGGGAACACTGAAGCTTTCTTT; CDR3 protein: CASSYRAGNTEAFF; clone size: once; J gene: TRBJ1-1; V gene: TRBV2; D gene: -
CDR3 DNA: TGTGCCAGCAGGGGGACAGGGCAAGGGACCCAGTACTTC; CDR3 protein: CASRGTGQGTQYF; clone size: -; J gene: TRBJ2-5; V gene: TRBV2; D gene: TRBD1
CDR3 DNA: TGTGCCAGCAGCGTAGCAGTCTACAATGAGCAGTTCTTC; CDR3 protein: CASSVAVYNEQFF; clone size: -; J gene: TRBJ2-1; V gene: TRBV9; D gene: -
CDR3 DNA: TGTGCCAGCAGCCCCAGACTAGCGGGGGCCTCTAGCACAGATACGCAGTATTTT; CDR3 protein: CASSPRLAGASSTDTQYF; clone size: many; J gene: TRBJ2-3; V gene: TRBV9; D gene: TRBD2
CDR3 DNA: TGTGCCAGCAGCCCTGGAGGGGGAGCTGGTCAGCCCCAGCATTTT; CDR3 protein: CASSPGGGAGQPQHF; clone size: -; J gene: TRBJ1-5; V gene: TRBV14; D gene: -
CDR3 DNA: TGTGCCAGCAGTGAACTTCCGGACAGGGGGACCACAGATACGCAGTATTTT; CDR3 protein: CASSELPDRGTTDTQYF; clone size: once; J gene: TRBJ2-3; V gene: TRBV2; D gene: TRBD1
CDR3 DNA: TGTGCCAGCAGTTGGCAAGGCTCTAACTATGGCTACACCTTC; CDR3 protein: CASSWQGSNYGYTF; clone size: -; J gene: TRBJ1-2; V gene: TRBV6-6; D gene: -
CDR3 DNA: TGTGCCAGCAGCTTAGCTTATCGGGGAGACACTGAAGCTTTCTTT; CDR3 protein: CASSLAYRGDTEAFF; clone size: -; J gene: TRBJ1-1; V gene: TRBV7-9; D gene: -
CDR3 DNA: TGTGCCATCAGTGCGACAGGGAACAATTCACCCCTCCACTTT; CDR3 protein: CAISATGNNSPLHF; clone size: -; J gene: TRBJ1-6; V gene: TRBV10-3; D gene: TRBD1
CDR3 DNA: TGTGCCAGCAGCTTTAGGGTTGGCGAGCAGTACTTC; CDR3 protein: CASSFRVGEQYF; clone size: many; J gene: TRBJ2-7; V gene: TRBV7-6; D gene: -
CDR3 DNA: TGCGCCAGCAGCCCTGGGGGGACATCTTCGAACACTGAAGCTTTCTTT; CDR3 protein: CASSPGGTSSNTEAFF; clone size: -; J gene: TRBJ1-1; V gene: TRBV5-1; D gene: -
CDR3 DNA: TGTGCCAGCAGTCAAGGAGGGGGCTCTGGAAACACCATATATTTT; CDR3 protein: CASSQGGGSGNTIYF; clone size: -; J gene: TRBJ1-3; V gene: TRBV6-5; D gene: -